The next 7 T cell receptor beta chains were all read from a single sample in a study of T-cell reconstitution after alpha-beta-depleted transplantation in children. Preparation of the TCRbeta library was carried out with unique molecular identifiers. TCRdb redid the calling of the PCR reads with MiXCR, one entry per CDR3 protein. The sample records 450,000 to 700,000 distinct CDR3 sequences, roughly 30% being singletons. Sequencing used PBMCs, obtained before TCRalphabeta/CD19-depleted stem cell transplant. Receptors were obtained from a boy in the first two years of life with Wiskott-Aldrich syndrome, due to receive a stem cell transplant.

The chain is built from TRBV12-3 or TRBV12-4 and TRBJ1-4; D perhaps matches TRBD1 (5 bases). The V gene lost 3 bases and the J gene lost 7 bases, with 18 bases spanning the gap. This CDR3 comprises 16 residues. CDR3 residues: CASSFAIRGGGEKLFF. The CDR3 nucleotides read TGTGCCAGCAGTTTCGCCATAAGGGGTGGAGGTGAAAAACTGTTTTTT.

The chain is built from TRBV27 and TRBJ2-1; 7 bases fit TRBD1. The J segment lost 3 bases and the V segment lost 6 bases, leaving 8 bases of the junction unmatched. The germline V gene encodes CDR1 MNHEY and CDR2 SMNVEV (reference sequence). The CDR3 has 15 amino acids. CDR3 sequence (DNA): TGTGCCAGCAGATGGAGACAGGGCGACTACAATGAGCAGTTCTTC. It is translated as CASRWRQGDYNEQFF.

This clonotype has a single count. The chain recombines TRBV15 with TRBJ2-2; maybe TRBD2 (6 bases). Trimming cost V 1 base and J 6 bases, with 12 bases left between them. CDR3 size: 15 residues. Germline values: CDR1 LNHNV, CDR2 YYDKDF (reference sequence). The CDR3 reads CATSRVRGLAGELFF. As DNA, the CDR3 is TGTGCCACCAGCAGAGTTCGGGGACTGGCCGGGGAGCTGTTTTTT.

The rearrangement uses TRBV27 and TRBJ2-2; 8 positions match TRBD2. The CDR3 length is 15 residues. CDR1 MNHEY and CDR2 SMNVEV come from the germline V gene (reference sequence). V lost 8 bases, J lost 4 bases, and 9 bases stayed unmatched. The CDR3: CASGPGTRVTGELFF. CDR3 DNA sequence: TGTGCCAGCGGCCCCGGGACTAGGGTCACCGGGGAGCTGTTTTTT.

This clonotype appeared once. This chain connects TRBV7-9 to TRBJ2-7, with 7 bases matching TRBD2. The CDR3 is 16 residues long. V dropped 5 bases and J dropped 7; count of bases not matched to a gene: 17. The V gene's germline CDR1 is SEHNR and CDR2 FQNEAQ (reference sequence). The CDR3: CASSNEGRGRSWEQYF. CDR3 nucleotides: TGTGCCAGCAGCAATGAGGGGCGGGGGAGATCGTGGGAGCAGTACTTC.

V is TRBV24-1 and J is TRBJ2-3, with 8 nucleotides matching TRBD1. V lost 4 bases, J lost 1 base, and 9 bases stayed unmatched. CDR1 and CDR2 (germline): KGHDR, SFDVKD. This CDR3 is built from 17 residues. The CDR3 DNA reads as TGTGCCACCAGTGACCAAACTCCGGGACAGGGCACAGATACGCAGTATTTT. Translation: CATSDQTPGQGTDTQYF.

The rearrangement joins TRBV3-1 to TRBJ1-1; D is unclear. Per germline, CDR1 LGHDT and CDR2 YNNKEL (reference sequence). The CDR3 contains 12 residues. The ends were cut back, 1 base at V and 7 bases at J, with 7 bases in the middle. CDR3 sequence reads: CASSQVNHEAFF. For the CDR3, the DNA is TGTGCCAGCAGCCAAGTCAACCATGAAGCTTTCTTT.